The 12 T cell receptor beta chains listed next were all sequenced from one sample in a study of regulatory T cells in long-lasting Graves disease. HTBI primers from iRepertoire and Arm-PCR of CDR3 regions yielded the TCR beta libraries. TCRdb independently ran MiXCR on the multiplex PCR reads; one entry per CDR3 protein. The sample shows 300,000 to 350,000 distinct CDR3 sequences, around 20% of them seen only once. Time point of the sample: persistent/refractory GD, antithyroid drugs over 5 years with positive TRAb. Construction of the TCR library relied on RNA isolated from PBMCs. The sample in question was peripheral blood mononuclear cells (PBMCs), obtained when the disease was refractory, from a patient treated with antithyroid drugs. The receptors shown here come from a female donor with Graves disease.

A word on this clonotype: This could be a read error, since a much larger clone is one nucleotide away. This rearrangement joins TRBV6-2 or TRBV6-3 to TRBJ1-3; 8 bases map to TRBD1. Germline V gene sequence: CDR1 MNHEY, CDR2 SVGEGT. CDR3 length: 14 amino acids. CDR3 DNA: TGTGCCTCGACAGGGGCGTCCTCTGGAACCACCATATATTTT. Protein product: CASTGASSGTTIYF.

The rearrangement joins TRBV9 to TRBJ1-1; D uncertain. The V end was cut by 4 bases, the J end by 13 bases, with 20 bases between. Germline values: CDR1 SGDLS, CDR2 YYNGEE. The CDR3 loop spans 13 amino acids. CDR3 region: CASSRPPWAGVFF. The CDR3 region has the DNA TGTGCCAGCAGCAGGCCCCCGTGGGCAGGAGTTTTCTTT.

The chain joins TRBV28 to TRBJ2-7, with TRBD1 identical over 7 bases. There are 14 residues in the CDR3. Germline V CDR1 and CDR2: MDHEN, SYDVKM. V gave up 3 bases and J gave up 5 bases; unmatched junction bases: 7. CDR3 coding DNA: TGTGCCAGCAGTTTTGGGGCAGGGGGTGACGAGCAGTACTTC. Translation: CASSFGAGGDEQYF.

This clonotype has more than one count but fewer than ten. The V call is TRBV7-9, the J call TRBJ2-6; D not resolved. V was pared by 5 bases and J by 1 base, with 9 bases between. Germline values: CDR1 SEHNR, CDR2 FQNEAQ (reference sequence). The length of the CDR3 is 15 residues. Written as DNA, the CDR3 is TGTGCCAGCAGCCCAGAGGCGTCTGGGGCCAACGTCCTGACTTTC. This encodes CASSPEASGANVLTF.

This clonotype has just a few counts. The chain is built from TRBV9 and TRBJ2-2, with TRBD1 as a possible D gene (6 bases). From germline, CDR1 is SGDLS and CDR2 YYNGEE. The CDR3 runs to 14 residues. V was pared by 3 bases and J by 6 bases, with 12 bases between. Written as DNA, the CDR3 is TGTGCCAGCAGCGGGGGAACAGGGCCCGGGGAGCTGTTTTTT. Its translation: CASSGGTGPGELFF.

This clonotype has a handful of counts. The genes are TRBV11-2 and TRBJ1-1; 8 bases align to TRBD1. Germline CDR1 and CDR2: SGHAT and FQNNGV. This CDR3 has 15 amino acids. V lost 5 bases and J lost 11; bases outside the gene matches: 16. CDR3 sequence: CASSPSATGGIYAFF. The CDR3 DNA follows: TGTGCCAGCAGCCCATCGGCCACAGGGGGGATTTACGCTTTCTTT. Full variable domain (remainder filled in from reference TRBV11-2 and TRBJ1-1): EAGVAQSPRYKIIEKRQSVAFWCNPISGHATLYWYQQILGQGPKLLIQFQNNGVVDDSQLPKDRFSAERLKGVDSTLKIQPAKLEDSAVYLCASSPSATGGIYAFFGQGTRLTVV.

The V call is TRBV11-2, the J call TRBJ1-2; no firm D call. Germline lookup yields CDR1 SGHAT and CDR2 FQNNGV. This CDR3 contains 15 residues. The V end was cut by 1 base, the J end by 2 bases, with 11 bases between. In DNA form, the CDR3 reads TGTGCCAGCAGCTTAGGGCAAGGAGGGAACTATGGCTACACCTTC. It yields the protein CASSLGQGGNYGYTF.

This clonotype was seen many times. V usage is TRBV24-1 and J usage is TRBJ1-2; D gene ambiguous. V gave up 6 bases and J gave up 7 bases, with 14 bases separating them. The CDR3 sequence is 13 residues long. CDR1 and CDR2 (germline): KGHDR, SFDVKD. The CDR3 DNA follows: TGTGCCACCAGTATGCAGCCGCACTTTGGCTACACCTTC. Its translation is CATSMQPHFGYTF.

In this sample, this clonotype turned up a few times. The chain joins TRBV5-1 to TRBJ2-5, with 7 bases that match TRBD1. The CDR3 is made up of 15 amino acids. Germline trimming cut 4 bases from V and 1 base from J; bases unmatched to any gene: 7. Germline V lookup: CDR1 SGHRS, CDR2 YFSETQ. In DNA, the CDR3 is TGCGCCAGCAGCCCCGGGACAGCGAGCCAAGAGACCCAGTACTTC. Its protein product is CASSPGTASQETQYF.

The chain links TRBV25-1 to TRBJ2-2, with 8 bases lining up with TRBD2. In germline, CDR1 is MGHDK, CDR2 SYGVNS. The CDR3 contains 16 residues. Germline trimming cut 2 bases from V and 4 bases from J; bases unmatched to any gene: 6. CDR3 sequence: CASSENAGGGTGELFF. CDR3 bases: TGTGCCAGCAGTGAAAACGCGGGAGGAGGCACCGGGGAGCTGTTTTTT.

This clonotype has at least ten counts. J is TRBJ1-3 and V is TRBV11-2, with a weak D call TRBD1 (5 bases). CDR3 length: 15 residues. Germline CDR1 SGHAT, CDR2 FQNNGV. V was shortened by 1 base and J by 0 bases, with 7 bases between the two germline ends. As DNA, the CDR3 is TGTGCCAGCAGCTTAGTAGACAGCTCTGGAAACACCATATATTTT. This translates into CASSLVDSSGNTIYF.

The chain couples TRBV2 to TRBJ2-7; D call uncertain. Germline values: CDR1 SNHLY, CDR2 FYNNEI. Trimming pared 8 bases from V and 6 bases from J, leaving 5 bases between. The CDR3 totals 9 residues. CDR3 residues: CASGREQYF. In DNA form, the CDR3 reads TGTGCCAGCGGCCGCGAGCAGTACTTC.